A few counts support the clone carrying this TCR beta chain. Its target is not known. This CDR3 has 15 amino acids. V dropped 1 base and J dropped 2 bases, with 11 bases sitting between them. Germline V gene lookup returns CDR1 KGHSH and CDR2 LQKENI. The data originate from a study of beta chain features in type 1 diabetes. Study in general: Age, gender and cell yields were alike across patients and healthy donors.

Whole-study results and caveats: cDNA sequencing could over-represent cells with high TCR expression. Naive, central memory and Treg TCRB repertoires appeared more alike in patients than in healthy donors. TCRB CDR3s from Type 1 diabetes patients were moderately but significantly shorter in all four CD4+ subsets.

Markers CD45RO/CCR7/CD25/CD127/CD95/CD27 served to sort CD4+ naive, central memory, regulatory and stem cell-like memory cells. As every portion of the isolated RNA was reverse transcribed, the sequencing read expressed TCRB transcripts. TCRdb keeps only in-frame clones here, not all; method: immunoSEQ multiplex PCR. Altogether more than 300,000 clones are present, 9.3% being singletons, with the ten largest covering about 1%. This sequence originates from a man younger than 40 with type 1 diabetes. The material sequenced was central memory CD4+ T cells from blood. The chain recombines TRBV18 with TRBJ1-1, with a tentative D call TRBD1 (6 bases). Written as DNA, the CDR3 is TGTGCCAGCTCACCACGGCCGGACAGAAACACTGAAGCTTTCTTT. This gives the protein CASSPRPDRNTEAFF.